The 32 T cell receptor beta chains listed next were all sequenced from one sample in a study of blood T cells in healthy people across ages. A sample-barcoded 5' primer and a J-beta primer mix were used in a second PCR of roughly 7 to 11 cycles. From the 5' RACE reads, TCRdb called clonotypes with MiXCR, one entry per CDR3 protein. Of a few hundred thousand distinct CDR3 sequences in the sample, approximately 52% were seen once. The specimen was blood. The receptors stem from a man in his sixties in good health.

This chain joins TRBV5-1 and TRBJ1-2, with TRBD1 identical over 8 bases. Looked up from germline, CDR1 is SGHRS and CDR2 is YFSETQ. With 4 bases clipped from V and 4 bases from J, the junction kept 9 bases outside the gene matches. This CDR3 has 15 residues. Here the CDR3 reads CASSPTGQGIYGYTF. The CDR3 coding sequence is TGCGCCAGCAGCCCAACCGGACAGGGAATCTATGGCTACACCTTC.

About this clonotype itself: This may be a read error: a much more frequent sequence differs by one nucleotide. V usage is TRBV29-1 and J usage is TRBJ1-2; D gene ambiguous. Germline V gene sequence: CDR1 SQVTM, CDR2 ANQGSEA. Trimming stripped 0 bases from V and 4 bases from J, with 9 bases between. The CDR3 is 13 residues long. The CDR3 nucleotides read TGCAGCGTTGAAGATCTAGGCCCCTATGGCTACACCTTC. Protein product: CSVEDLGPYGYTF.

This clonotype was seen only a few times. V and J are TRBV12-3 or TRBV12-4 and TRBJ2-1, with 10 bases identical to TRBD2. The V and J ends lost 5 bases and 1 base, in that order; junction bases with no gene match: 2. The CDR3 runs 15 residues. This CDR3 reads CASSRAGGSYNEQFF. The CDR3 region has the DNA TGTGCCAGCAGTAGAGCGGGAGGGTCCTACAATGAGCAGTTCTTC.

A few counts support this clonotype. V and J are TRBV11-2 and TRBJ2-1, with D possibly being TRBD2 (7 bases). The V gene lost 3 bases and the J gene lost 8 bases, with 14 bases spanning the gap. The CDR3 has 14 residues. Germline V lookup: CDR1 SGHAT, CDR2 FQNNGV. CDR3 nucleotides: TGTGCCAGCAGCTTCGAGGGGGGGACCGATGAGCAGTTCTTC. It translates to CASSFEGGTDEQFF.

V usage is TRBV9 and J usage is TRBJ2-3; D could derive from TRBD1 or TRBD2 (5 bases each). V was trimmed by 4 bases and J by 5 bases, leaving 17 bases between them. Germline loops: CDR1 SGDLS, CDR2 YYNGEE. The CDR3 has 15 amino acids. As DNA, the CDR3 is TGTGCCAGCAGCACCGAGGTGAGGGGCAGAGATACGCAGTATTTT. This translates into CASSTEVRGRDTQYF.

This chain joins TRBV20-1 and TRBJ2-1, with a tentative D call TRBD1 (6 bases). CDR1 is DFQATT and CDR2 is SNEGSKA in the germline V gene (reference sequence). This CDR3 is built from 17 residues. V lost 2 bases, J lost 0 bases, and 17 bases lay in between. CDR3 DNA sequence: TGCAGTGCTAGATATTACAGGGTCCAGAGCTCCTACAATGAGCAGTTCTTC. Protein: CSARYYRVQSSYNEQFF.

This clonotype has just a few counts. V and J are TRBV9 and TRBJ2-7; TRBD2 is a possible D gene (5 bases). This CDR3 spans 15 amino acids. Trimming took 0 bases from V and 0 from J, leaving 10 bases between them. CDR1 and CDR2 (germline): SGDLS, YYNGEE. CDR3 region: CASSVEEGSSYEQYF. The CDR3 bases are TGTGCCAGCAGCGTAGAAGAGGGAAGCTCCTACGAGCAGTACTTC.

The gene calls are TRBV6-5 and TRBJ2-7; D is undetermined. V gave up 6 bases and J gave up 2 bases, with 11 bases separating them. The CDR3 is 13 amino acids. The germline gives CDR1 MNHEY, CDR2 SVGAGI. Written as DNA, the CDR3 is TGTGCCAGCAGCGTCGTAGATGCCTACGAGCAGTACTTC. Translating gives CASSVVDAYEQYF.

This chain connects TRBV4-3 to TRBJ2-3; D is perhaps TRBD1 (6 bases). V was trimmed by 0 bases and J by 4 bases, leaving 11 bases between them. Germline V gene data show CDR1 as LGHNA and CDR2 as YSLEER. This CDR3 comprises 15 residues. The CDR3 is CASSQERKGADTQYF. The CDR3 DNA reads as TGCGCCAGCAGCCAAGAACGGAAGGGGGCAGATACGCAGTATTTT.

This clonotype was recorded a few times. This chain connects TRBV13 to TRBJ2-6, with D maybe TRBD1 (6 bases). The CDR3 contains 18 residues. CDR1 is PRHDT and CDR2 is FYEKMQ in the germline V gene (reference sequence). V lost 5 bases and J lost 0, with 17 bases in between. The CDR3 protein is CASSPPGQWNSGANVLTF. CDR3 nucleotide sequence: TGTGCCAGCAGCCCCCCGGGACAATGGAACTCTGGGGCCAACGTCCTGACTTTC.

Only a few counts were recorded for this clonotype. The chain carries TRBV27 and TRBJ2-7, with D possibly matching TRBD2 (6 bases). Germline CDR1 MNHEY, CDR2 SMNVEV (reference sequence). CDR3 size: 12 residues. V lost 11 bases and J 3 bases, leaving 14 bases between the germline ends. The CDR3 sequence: CASGGGIYEQYF. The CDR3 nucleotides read TGTGCCTCTGGGGGAGGAATCTACGAGCAGTACTTC.

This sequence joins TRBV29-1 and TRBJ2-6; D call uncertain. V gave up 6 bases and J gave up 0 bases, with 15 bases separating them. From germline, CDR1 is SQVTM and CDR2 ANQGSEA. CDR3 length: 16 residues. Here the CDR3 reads CSVEDYTPSGANVLTF. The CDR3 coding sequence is TGCAGCGTCGAGGATTATACGCCCTCTGGGGCCAACGTCCTGACTTTC.

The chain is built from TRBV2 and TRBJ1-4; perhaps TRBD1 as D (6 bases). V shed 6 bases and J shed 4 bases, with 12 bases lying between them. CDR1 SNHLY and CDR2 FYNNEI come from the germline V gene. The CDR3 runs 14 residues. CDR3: CASRLQGLNEKLFF. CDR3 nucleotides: TGTGCCAGCAGACTACAGGGCCTTAATGAAAAACTGTTTTTT. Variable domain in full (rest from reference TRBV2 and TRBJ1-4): EPEVTQTPSHQVTQMGQEVILRCVPISNHLYFYWYRQILGQKVEFLVSFYNNEISEKSEIFDDQFSVERPDGSNFTLKIRSTKLEDSAMYFCASRLQGLNEKLFFGSGTQLSVL.

The CDR3 nucleotides are TGCAGTGCTTTGATTAGCGGGCGAGGGGAGCAGTACTTC. Translation gives CSALISGRGEQYF. The rearrangement links TRBV20-1 to TRBJ2-7; 7 bases match TRBD2. Looked up from germline, CDR1 is DFQATT and CDR2 is SNEGSKA (reference sequence). J lost 7 bases, V lost 5 bases, and 11 bases had no gene match. The CDR3 contains 13 residues.

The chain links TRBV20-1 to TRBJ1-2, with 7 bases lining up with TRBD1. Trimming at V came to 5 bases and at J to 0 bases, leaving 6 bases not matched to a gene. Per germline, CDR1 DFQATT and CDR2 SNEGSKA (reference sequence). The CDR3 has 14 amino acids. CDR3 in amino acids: CSAPRQGPNYGYTF. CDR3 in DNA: TGCAGTGCTCCGAGACAGGGCCCTAACTATGGCTACACCTTC.

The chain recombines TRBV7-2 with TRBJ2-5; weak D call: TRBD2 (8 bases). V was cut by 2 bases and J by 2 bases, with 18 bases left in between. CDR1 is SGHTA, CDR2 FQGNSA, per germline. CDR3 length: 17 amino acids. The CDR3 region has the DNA TGTGCCAGCAGCTTAAGGGGGCCGGGACTAGTGCAAGAGACCCAGTACTTC. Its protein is CASSLRGPGLVQETQYF.

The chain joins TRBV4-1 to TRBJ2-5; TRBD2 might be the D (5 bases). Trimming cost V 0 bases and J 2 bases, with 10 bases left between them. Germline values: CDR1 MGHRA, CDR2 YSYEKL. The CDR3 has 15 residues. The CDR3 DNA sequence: TGCGCCAGCAGCCAAGAGGGCGGGCAGCAAGAGACCCAGTACTTC. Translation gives CASSQEGGQQETQYF.

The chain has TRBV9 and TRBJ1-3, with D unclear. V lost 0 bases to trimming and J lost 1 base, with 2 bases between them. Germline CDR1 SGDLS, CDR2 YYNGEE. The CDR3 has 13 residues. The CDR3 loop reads CASSVESGNTIYF. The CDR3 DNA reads TGTGCCAGCAGCGTAGAATCTGGAAACACCATATATTTT.

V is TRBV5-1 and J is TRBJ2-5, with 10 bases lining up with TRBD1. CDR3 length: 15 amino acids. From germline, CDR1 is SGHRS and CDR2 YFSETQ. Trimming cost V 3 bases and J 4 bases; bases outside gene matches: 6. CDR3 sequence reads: CASSSGQGKAETQYF. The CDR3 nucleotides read TGCGCCAGCAGCTCGGGACAGGGGAAAGCAGAGACCCAGTACTTC.

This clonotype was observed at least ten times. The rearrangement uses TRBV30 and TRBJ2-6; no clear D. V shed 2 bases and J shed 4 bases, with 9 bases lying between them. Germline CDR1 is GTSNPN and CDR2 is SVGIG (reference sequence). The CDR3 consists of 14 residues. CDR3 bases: TGTGCCTGGAGTTGGCAGGCCGGGGCCAACGTCCTGACTTTC. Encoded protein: CAWSWQAGANVLTF.

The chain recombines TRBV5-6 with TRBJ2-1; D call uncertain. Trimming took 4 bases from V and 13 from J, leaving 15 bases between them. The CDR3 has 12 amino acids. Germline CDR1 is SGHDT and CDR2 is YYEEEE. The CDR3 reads CASSPKLGPQFF. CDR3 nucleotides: TGTGCCAGCAGCCCAAAGTTGGGCCCTCAGTTCTTC. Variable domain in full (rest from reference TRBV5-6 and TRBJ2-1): DAGVTQSPTHLIKTRGQQVTLRCSPKSGHDTVSWYQQALGQGPQFIFQYYEEEERQRGNFPDRFSGHQFPNYSSELNVNALLLGDSALYLCASSPKLGPQFFGPGTRLTVL.

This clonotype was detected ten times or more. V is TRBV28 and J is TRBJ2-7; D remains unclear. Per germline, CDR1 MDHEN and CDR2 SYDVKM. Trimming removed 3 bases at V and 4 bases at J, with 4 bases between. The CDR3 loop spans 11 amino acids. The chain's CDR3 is CASSLQYEQYF. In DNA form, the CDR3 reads TGTGCCAGCAGTTTGCAGTACGAGCAGTACTTC. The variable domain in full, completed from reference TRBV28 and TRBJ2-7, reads DVKVTQSSRYLVKRTGEKVFLECVQDMDHENMFWYRQDPGLGLRLIYFSYDVKMKEKGDIPEGYSVSREKKERFSLILESASTNQTSMYLCASSLQYEQYFGPGTRLTVT.

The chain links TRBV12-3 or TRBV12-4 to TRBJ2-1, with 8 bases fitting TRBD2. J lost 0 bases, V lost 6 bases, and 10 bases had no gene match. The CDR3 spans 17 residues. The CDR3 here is CASSLILAGHSYNEQFF. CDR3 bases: TGTGCCAGCAGCTTGATATTAGCGGGACACTCCTACAATGAGCAGTTCTTC.

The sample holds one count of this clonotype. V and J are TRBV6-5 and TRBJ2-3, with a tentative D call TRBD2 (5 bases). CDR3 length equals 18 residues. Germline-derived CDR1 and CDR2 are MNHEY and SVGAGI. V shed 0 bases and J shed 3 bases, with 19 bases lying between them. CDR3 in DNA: TGTGCCAGCAGTTACTCTAGCGAAAGATTGCTAGGGACAGATACGCAGTATTTT. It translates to CASSYSSERLLGTDTQYF.

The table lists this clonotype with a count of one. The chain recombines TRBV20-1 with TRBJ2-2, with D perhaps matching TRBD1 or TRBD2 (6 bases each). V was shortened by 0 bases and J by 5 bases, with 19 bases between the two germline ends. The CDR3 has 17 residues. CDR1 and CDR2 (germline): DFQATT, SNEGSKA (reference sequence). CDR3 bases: TGCAGTGCTAGAGATCGGTTTTTTAGGGGGGTAACCGGGGAGCTGTTTTTT. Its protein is CSARDRFFRGVTGELFF.

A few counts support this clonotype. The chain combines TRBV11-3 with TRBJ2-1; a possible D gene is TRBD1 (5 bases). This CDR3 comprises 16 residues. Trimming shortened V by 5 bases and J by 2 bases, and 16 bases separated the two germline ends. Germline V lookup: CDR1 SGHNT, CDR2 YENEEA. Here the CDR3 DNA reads TGTGCCAGCAGCAAAGGTGGGGCCGGCCCCTACAATGAGCAGTTCTTC. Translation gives CASSKGGAGPYNEQFF.

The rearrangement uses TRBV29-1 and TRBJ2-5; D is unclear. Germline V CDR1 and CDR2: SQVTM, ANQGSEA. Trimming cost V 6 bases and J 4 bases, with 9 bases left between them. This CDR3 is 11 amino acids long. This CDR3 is CSVVQSETQYF. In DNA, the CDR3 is TGCAGCGTCGTACAATCAGAGACCCAGTACTTC.

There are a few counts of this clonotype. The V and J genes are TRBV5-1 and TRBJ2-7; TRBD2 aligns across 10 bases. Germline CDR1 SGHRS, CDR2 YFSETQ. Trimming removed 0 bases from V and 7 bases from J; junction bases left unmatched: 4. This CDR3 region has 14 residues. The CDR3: CASSLALAGDEQYF. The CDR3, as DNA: TGCGCCAGCAGCTTGGCCCTAGCGGGGGATGAGCAGTACTTC.

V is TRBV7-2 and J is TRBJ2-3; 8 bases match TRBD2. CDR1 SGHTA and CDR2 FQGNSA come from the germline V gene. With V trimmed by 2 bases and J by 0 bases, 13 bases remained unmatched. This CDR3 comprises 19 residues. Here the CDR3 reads CASSLMGRGASGSTDTQYF. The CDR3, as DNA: TGTGCCAGCAGCTTAATGGGGAGGGGGGCTAGCGGGAGCACAGATACGCAGTATTTT.

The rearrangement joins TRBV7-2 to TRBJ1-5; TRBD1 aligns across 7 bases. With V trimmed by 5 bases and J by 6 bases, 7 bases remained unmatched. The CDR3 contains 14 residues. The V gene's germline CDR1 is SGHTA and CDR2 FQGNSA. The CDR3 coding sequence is TGTGCCAGCAGCCCGACAGGGAGGGGTCAGCCCCAGCATTTT. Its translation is CASSPTGRGQPQHF.

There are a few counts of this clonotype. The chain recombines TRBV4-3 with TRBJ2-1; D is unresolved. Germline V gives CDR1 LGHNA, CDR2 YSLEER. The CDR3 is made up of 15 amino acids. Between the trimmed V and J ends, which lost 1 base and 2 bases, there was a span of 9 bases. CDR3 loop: CASSQAGPAYNEQFF. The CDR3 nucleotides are TGCGCCAGCAGCCAAGCCGGGCCTGCCTACAATGAGCAGTTCTTC.

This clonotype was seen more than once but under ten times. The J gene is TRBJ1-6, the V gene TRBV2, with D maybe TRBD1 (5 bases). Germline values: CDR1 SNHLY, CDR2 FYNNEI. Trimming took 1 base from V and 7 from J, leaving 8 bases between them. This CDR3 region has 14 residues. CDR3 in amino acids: CASSEERGNSPLHF. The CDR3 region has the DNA TGTGCCAGCAGTGAAGAAAGGGGAAATTCACCCCTCCACTTT. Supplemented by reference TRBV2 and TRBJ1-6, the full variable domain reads EPEVTQTPSHQVTQMGQEVILRCVPISNHLYFYWYRQILGQKVEFLVSFYNNEISEKSEIFDDQFSVERPDGSNFTLKIRSTKLEDSAMYFCASSEERGNSPLHFGNGTRLTVT.